Below are 23 T cell receptor beta chains sequenced from a single sample in a study of cytomegalovirus exposure and HLA in healthy donors. Primers: 60 Vbeta forward and 13 Jbeta reverse. Profiling relied on immunoSEQ multiplex PCR, and the TCRdb table lists in-frame clones only, not all of them. Here the sample spans approximately 110,000 clones, around 80% being singletons. Sequenced sample: PBMCs. These receptors originate from a man aged 35-49 years in good health and CMV-seropositive.

This clone has only one observation. V gene TRBV9 combines with J gene TRBJ1-5; D is uncertain. Per the germline V gene, CDR1 is SGDLS and CDR2 is YYNGEE. V lost 0 bases and J 0 bases, leaving 13 bases between the germline ends. The CDR3 is 17 residues long. The CDR3 reads CASSVGWRTYSNQPQHF. The CDR3 region has the DNA TGTGCCAGCAGCGTAGGATGGAGAACATATAGCAATCAGCCCCAGCATTTT. Full variable domain (outside the CDR3, taken from reference TRBV9 and TRBJ1-5): DSGVTQTPKHLITATGQRVTLRCSPRSGDLSVYWYQQSLDQGLQFLIQYYNGEERAKGNILERFSAQQFPDLHSELNLSSLELGDSALYFCASSVGWRTYSNQPQHFGDGTRLSIL.

The V gene is TRBV18, the J gene TRBJ2-1, with unresolved D. The germline CDR1 and CDR2 sequences are KGHSH and LQKENI. Trimming pared 5 bases from V and 0 bases from J, leaving 8 bases between. The CDR3 totals 14 residues. CDR3 in DNA: TGTGCCAGCTCATATCTAGGCTCCTACAATGAGCAGTTCTTC. It specifies CASSYLGSYNEQFF.

This clone turned up a few times. The rearrangement joins TRBV9 to TRBJ2-7; D gene ambiguous. CDR3 length equals 14 residues. Trimming took off 0 bases at V and 0 bases at J, with 7 bases between the two ends. The V gene's germline CDR1 is SGDLS and CDR2 YYNGEE. CDR3 protein: CASSVDSFSYEQYF. In nucleotides, the CDR3 is TGTGCCAGCAGCGTAGACAGTTTCTCCTACGAGCAGTACTTC.

This clone was picked up a small number of times. V is TRBV5-5 and J is TRBJ2-2, with 7 bases aligning to TRBD2. This CDR3 region has 16 residues. The germline V gene has CDR1 SGHKS and CDR2 YYEKEE (reference sequence). With V trimmed by 1 base and J by 0 bases, 3 bases remained unmatched. The CDR3 coding sequence is TGTGCCAGCAGCTTGAGCCTAGCGGCGAACACCGGGGAGCTGTTTTTT. Translating gives CASSLSLAANTGELFF. The variable domain in full, with the rest retrieved from reference TRBV5-5 and TRBJ2-2, is DAGVTQSPTHLIKTRGQQVTLRCSPISGHKSVSWYQQVLGQGPQFIFQYYEKEERGRGNFPDRFSARQFPNYSSELNVNALLLGDSALYLCASSLSLAANTGELFFGEGSRLTVL.

This clone has more than one count but fewer than ten. This chain connects TRBV10-3 to TRBJ1-4; D is undetermined. CDR3 length: 16 amino acids. Trimming took 4 bases from V and 0 from J, leaving 12 bases between them. Germline-derived CDR1 and CDR2 are ENHRY and SYGVKD. The CDR3 nucleotides read TGTGCCATCAGTGTAGAGCAACTTGCAACTAATGAAAAACTGTTTTTT. Encoded protein: CAISVEQLATNEKLFF.

This chain links TRBV14 with TRBJ1-2; tentatively, D is TRBD1 (5 bases). Germline CDR1 and CDR2: SGHDN and FVKESK. The CDR3 contains 16 residues. V was trimmed by 4 bases and J by 4 bases, leaving 19 bases between them. The CDR3 sequence is CASSPIGPSGVYGYTF. As DNA, the CDR3 is TGTGCCAGCAGCCCAATCGGACCGTCGGGGGTCTATGGCTACACCTTC.

The V gene is TRBV28, the J gene TRBJ2-1, with a weak D call TRBD2 (6 bases). Trimming took off 6 bases at V and 4 bases at J, with 16 bases between the two ends. CDR3 length: 15 amino acids. From germline, CDR1 is MDHEN and CDR2 SYDVKM. CDR3 nucleotide sequence: TGTGCCAGCAGCTCTGGGGCGGGATTTTACAATGAGCAGTTCTTC. Protein sequence: CASSSGAGFYNEQFF.

The chain combines TRBV11-3 with TRBJ2-7; weak D call: TRBD1 (5 bases). Germline CDR1 is SGHNT and CDR2 is YENEEA. The CDR3 is 13 amino acids. Trimming pared 1 base from V and 6 bases from J, leaving 10 bases between. CDR3 nucleotide sequence: TGTGCCAGCAGCTTAGCGGACAAGGCCGAGCAGTACTTC. Translating gives CASSLADKAEQYF.

Notes on this clone: The junction shows a germline mismatch at one end, possibly a read error. V gene TRBV7-9 combines with J gene TRBJ2-6; TRBD1 matches 10 bases. The CDR3 is 18 amino acids. Looked up from germline, CDR1 is SEHNR and CDR2 is FQNEAQ (reference sequence). This chain's CDR3 is CASRSGTGVSSGATVLTF. CDR3 coding DNA: TGTGCCAGCAGATCCGGGACAGGGGTTTCCTCTGGGGCCACCGTCCTGACTTTC.

V usage is TRBV14 and J usage is TRBJ1-6; 7 nucleotides line up with TRBD1. Per germline, CDR1 SGHDN and CDR2 FVKESK. The CDR3 sequence is 15 residues long. The V gene end was trimmed by 1 base and the J gene end by 11 bases; junction bases not matched to a gene: 8. CDR3 sequence: CASSQGQGAGTPLHF. Written as DNA, the CDR3 is TGTGCCAGCAGCCAAGGACAGGGAGCTGGAACACCCCTCCACTTT.

Note on this clone: Relative to the germline gene, one junction end is altered; a read error may explain this. The chain's CDR3 is CASSFGTSLYNEQFF. DNA of the CDR3: TGTGCTAGCAGCTTCGGGACTTCCCTCTACAATGAGCAGTTCTTC. The chain links TRBV7-7 to TRBJ2-1, with a possible D match to TRBD2 (6 bases). The CDR3 contains 15 residues. Looked up from germline, CDR1 is SSHAT and CDR2 is FNYEAQ (reference sequence).

V gene TRBV4-3 combines with J gene TRBJ1-5; D not certain. CDR3 length equals 15 residues. V dropped 0 bases and J dropped 5 bases, with 11 bases sitting between them. Per the germline V gene, CDR1 is LGHNA and CDR2 is YSLEER. CDR3 bases: TGCGCCAGCAGCCAAGAGGTATCCAACTATCAGCCCCAGCATTTT. This codes for CASSQEVSNYQPQHF.

DNA for the CDR3: TGTGCCAGCAGCCCTGACAGGCGCAGCTCCTACGAGCAGTACTTC. It is translated as CASSPDRRSSYEQYF. V and J are TRBV7-2 and TRBJ2-7; D is perhaps TRBD1 (6 bases). The CDR3 has 15 amino acids. Germline values: CDR1 SGHTA, CDR2 FQGNSA. V was pared by 5 bases and J by 0 bases, with 14 bases between.

The rearrangement uses TRBV15 and TRBJ1-3; 7 nucleotides line up with TRBD1. CDR3 length: 14 amino acids. Germline loops: CDR1 LNHNV, CDR2 YYDKDF (reference sequence). The J segment lost 3 bases and the V segment lost 3 bases, leaving 2 bases of the junction unmatched. CDR3 DNA: TGTGCCACCAGCAGCGGGACAGTTGGAAACACCATATATTTT. Translated, it gives CATSSGTVGNTIYF.

The chain carries TRBV27 and TRBJ1-1, with TRBD1 matching 8 bases. Germline V gene sequence: CDR1 MNHEY, CDR2 SMNVEV (reference sequence). J lost 2 bases, V lost 4 bases, and 6 bases had no gene match. The CDR3 sequence is 15 residues long. Here the CDR3 reads CASSSLGQGNTEAFF. The DNA of the CDR3 is TGTGCCAGCAGTTCCCTAGGACAGGGAAACACTGAAGCTTTCTTT.

The chain is built from TRBV9 and TRBJ2-7, with 9 nucleotides matching TRBD2. Germline assignment: CDR1 SGDLS and CDR2 YYNGEE. Trimming removed 1 base from V and 2 bases from J; junction bases left unmatched: 4. The CDR3 runs to 15 residues. Written as DNA, the CDR3 is TGTGCCAGCAGCGTATCCGGGACTAGCCCCTACGAGCAGTACTTC. Protein: CASSVSGTSPYEQYF.

The V call is TRBV6-6, the J call TRBJ2-5; 10 nucleotides line up with TRBD1. The germline gives CDR1 MNHNY, CDR2 SVGAGI (reference sequence). This CDR3 spans 16 amino acids. J was trimmed by 1 base and V by 6 bases; bases with no gene match: 8. The CDR3 sequence: CASSDGQGVPQETQYF. CDR3 bases: TGTGCCAGCAGCGACGGACAGGGGGTACCCCAAGAGACCCAGTACTTC.

This chain uses TRBV10-2 with TRBJ1-2, with D uncertain. V shed 3 bases and J shed 3 bases, with 8 bases lying between them. Per the germline V gene, CDR1 is WSHSY and CDR2 is SAAADI. There are 13 residues in the CDR3. The CDR3 reads CASSDGLDYGYTF. CDR3 nucleotides: TGCGCCAGCAGTGACGGTTTAGACTATGGCTACACCTTC.

This clone showed up just a few times. The same CDR3 also results from other DNA sequences found in this sample. The rearrangement links TRBV29-1 to TRBJ1-5; a possible D gene is TRBD1 (6 bases). Deletions cut 4 bases from V and 0 bases from J, with 10 bases between. The CDR3 runs to 14 residues. Germline CDR1 reads SQVTM; CDR2 reads ANQGSEA. CDR3 sequence reads: CSVAGDSSNQPQHF. The DNA of the CDR3 is TGCAGCGTTGCAGGGGATTCTAGCAATCAGCCCCAGCATTTT.

The chain employs TRBV19 and TRBJ1-1, with 7 bases fitting TRBD1. This CDR3 has 15 amino acids. Per the germline V gene, CDR1 is LNHDA and CDR2 is SQIVND (reference sequence). V shed 5 bases, J shed 0 bases, and the junction held 6 bases outside the gene matches. The CDR3 bases are TGTGCCAGTAGTGCCCGGGACAGCATGAACACTGAAGCTTTCTTT. Translation: CASSARDSMNTEAFF.

The V call is TRBV6-5, the J call TRBJ2-1; D perhaps matches TRBD2 (6 bases). CDR1 MNHEY and CDR2 SVGAGI come from the germline V gene. V lost 6 bases and J 4 bases, leaving 16 bases between the germline ends. The CDR3 is 15 residues long. The CDR3 DNA sequence: TGTGCCAGCAGACCTATGACTAGTTGGTACAATGAGCAGTTCTTC. Translation: CASRPMTSWYNEQFF.

The chain uses TRBV11-1 and TRBJ2-1, with TRBD2 matching over 9 bases. The CDR3 runs to 16 residues. The V gene's germline CDR1 is SGHAT and CDR2 FQDESV (reference sequence). Trimming cost V 5 bases and J 6 bases; bases outside gene matches: 11. The CDR3 bases are TGTGCCAGCAGCCTCCGCCCGGGACTAGCCCCCAATGAGCAGTTCTTC. It specifies CASSLRPGLAPNEQFF.

The chain joins TRBV5-4 to TRBJ1-6; D unresolved. Germline-derived CDR1 and CDR2 are SGHNT and YYREEE (reference sequence). The CDR3 has 14 residues. V was shortened by 5 bases and J by 10 bases, with 16 bases between the two germline ends. CDR3 coding DNA: TGTGCCAGCAGTTCGGATGGCGGACTCTCACCCCTCCACTTT. Translation: CASSSDGGLSPLHF.